This paragraph reports one T cell receptor (beta chain). This sample is part of a study of T-cell reconstitution after alpha-beta-depleted transplantation in children. Trimming at V came to 5 bases and at J to 8 bases, leaving 9 bases not matched to a gene. The CDR3 contains 15 residues. The germline V gene has CDR1 SGHNT and CDR2 YENEEA. A TCRbeta library incorporating unique molecular identifiers was prepared. Each CDR3 protein is one row after TCRdb ran MiXCR on the PCR reads. The sample has some 530,000 distinct CDR3 sequences; under 15% are singletons. The source material was PBMCs from the stem cell graft donor, sampled from the stem cell graft. J is TRBJ2-1 and V is TRBV11-3; 10 positions agree with TRBD2. The sequence derives from a human donor who donated a stem cell graft to a child with combined immunodeficiency. CDR3 loop: CASSPDSGGSHEQFF. CDR3 sequence (DNA): TGTGCCAGCAGCCCTGATAGCGGGGGGAGCCATGAGCAGTTCTTC. The whole variable domain, filled in from reference TRBV11-3 and TRBJ2-1, reads EAGVVQSPRYKIIEKKQPVAFWCNPISGHNTLYWYLQNLGQGPELLIRYENEEAVDDSQLPKDRFSAERLKGVDSTLKIQPAELGDSAVYLCASSPDSGGSHEQFFGPGTRLTVL.